The present T cell receptor beta chain was sequenced within a study of CD8 T cells in Susac syndrome. RNA was extracted with the RNeasy kit, and a quantity of roughly 0.45 to 1 ug was reverse transcribed using random hexamers. Across 54 Vbeta and 13 Jbeta, immunoSEQ multiplex PCR amplified TCR beta CDR3. Each CDR3 protein is one row after TCRdb ran MiXCR on the immunoSEQ multiplex PCR reads. The sample contains about 190,000 distinct CDR3 sequences, approximately 95% of which appear only once. The CDR3 extends over 15 amino acids. The junction had 7 bases not matched to a gene; V was cut back by 2 bases and J by 4 bases. TCR beta sequencing covered blood CD8+ and CD4+ T cells.

The clonotype originates from a human donor with Susac syndrome. Sequencing used CD4+ T cells from PBMCs. The chain carries TRBV12-3 or TRBV12-4 and TRBJ2-5; 7 bases agree with TRBD1. The CDR3 loop reads CASSLRAGGSETQYF. CDR3 bases: TGTGCCAGCAGTTTAAGGGCAGGGGGTTCAGAGACCCAGTACTTC.